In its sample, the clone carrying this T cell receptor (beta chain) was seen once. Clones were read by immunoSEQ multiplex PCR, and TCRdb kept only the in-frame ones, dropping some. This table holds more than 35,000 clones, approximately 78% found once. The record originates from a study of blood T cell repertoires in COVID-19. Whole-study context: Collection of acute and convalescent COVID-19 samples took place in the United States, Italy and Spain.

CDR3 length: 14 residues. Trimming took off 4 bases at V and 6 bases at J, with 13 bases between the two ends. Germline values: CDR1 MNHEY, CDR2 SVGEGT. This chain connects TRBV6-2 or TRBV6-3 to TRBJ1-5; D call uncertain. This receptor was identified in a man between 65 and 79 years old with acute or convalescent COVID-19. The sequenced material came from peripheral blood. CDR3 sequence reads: CASSLRKSPQPQHF. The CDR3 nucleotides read TGTGCCAGCAGTTTAAGAAAGAGTCCTCAGCCCCAGCATTTT.